Below, 4 T cell receptor beta chains from the same sample are listed, as sequenced in a study of graft-versus-host responses after intestinal transplantation. Sequencing used immunoSEQ multiplex PCR; TCRdb keeps in-frame clones, though not all of them. This sample has some 110,000 clones, with just under 95% found just once. These TCRs are of unknown antigen specificity. The input for sequencing was unstimulated CD8+ T cells sorted from spleen or lymph node cells, taken before transplant. These receptors all stem from a human donor who was the organ donor for an intestinal transplant.

This chain joins TRBV9 and TRBJ2-7, with 7 bases lining up with TRBD2. Losses at the gene ends were 3 bases for V and 0 bases for J; bases not matched to a gene: 0. CDR1 SGDLS and CDR2 YYNGEE come from the germline V gene. The CDR3 runs to 13 residues. In DNA form, the CDR3 reads TGTGCCAGCAGCGGGACTAGCTCCTACGAGCAGTACTTC. Residues: CASSGTSSYEQYF.

The chain is built from TRBV4-1 and TRBJ2-5; tentative D call: TRBD1 (6 bases). Germline CDR1 and CDR2: MGHRA and YSYEKL. V was cut by 5 bases and J by 5 bases, with 12 bases left in between. This CDR3 is 13 amino acids long. The CDR3 DNA reads as TGCGCCAGCAGCTCCCAAAGGGGGGAGACCCAGTACTTC. This encodes CASSSQRGETQYF.

The chain couples TRBV6-5 to TRBJ2-3; D not certain. The ends were cut back, 2 bases at V and 1 base at J, with 10 bases in the middle. Per the germline V gene, CDR1 is MNHEY and CDR2 is SVGAGI. The CDR3 totals 15 residues. The CDR3 bases are TGTGCCAGCAGTTACATGGACCGAGGCACAGATACGCAGTATTTT. Its protein product is CASSYMDRGTDTQYF.

This chain links TRBV28 with TRBJ2-1; D is uncertain. Germline V gene lookup returns CDR1 MDHEN and CDR2 SYDVKM. V dropped 6 bases and J dropped 2 bases, with 5 bases sitting between them. This CDR3 contains 12 residues. Here the CDR3 reads CASSPPYNEQFF. In DNA form, the CDR3 reads TGTGCCAGCAGCCCCCCCTACAATGAGCAGTTCTTC.